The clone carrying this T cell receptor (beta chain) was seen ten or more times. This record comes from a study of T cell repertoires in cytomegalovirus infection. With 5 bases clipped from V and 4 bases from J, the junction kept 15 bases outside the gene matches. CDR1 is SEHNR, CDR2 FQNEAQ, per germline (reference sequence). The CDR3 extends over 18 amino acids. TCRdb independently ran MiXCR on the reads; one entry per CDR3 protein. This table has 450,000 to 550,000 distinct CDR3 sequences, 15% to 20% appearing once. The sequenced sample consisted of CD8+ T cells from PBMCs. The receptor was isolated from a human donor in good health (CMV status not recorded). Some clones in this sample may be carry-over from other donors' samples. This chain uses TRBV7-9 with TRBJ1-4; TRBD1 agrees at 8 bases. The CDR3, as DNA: TGTGCCAGCAGCGCAACCCCTTTCTGGACAGGGTTTAATGAAAAACTGTTTTTT. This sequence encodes CASSATPFWTGFNEKLFF. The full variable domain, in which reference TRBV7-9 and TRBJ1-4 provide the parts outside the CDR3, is DTGVSQNPRHKITKRGQNVTFRCDPISEHNRLYWYRQTLGQGPEFLTYFQNEAQLEKSRLLSDRFSAERPKGSFSTLEIQRTEQGDSAMYLCASSATPFWTGFNEKLFFGSGTQLSVL.